Listed below are T cell receptor beta chains from one sample, sequenced in a study of T-cell reconstitution after alpha-beta-depleted transplantation in children. From the PCR reads, TCRdb called clonotypes with MiXCR, one entry per CDR3 protein. The table has 540,000 or so distinct CDR3 sequences, under 25% seen once. This material consisted of PBMCs, mostly from graft donor cells, taken 360 days after TCRalphabeta/CD19-depleted stem cell transplant. The receptors originated from a boy in the first two years of life who had a stem cell transplant for acute myeloid leukemia, so the T cells may come from the graft donor. Each CDR3 is given with its conserved first and last residue.

j_call v_call cdr3_aa
TRBJ2-4 TRBV15 CATGTFGAKNIQYF
TRBJ2-1 TRBV12-3/TRBV12-4 CASSPPLGPHGDEQFF
TRBJ2-1 TRBV6-2/TRBV6-3 CASSWSYEQFF
TRBJ1-2 TRBV20-1 CSAGGPSRNYGYTF
TRBJ1-4 TRBV12-3/TRBV12-4 CASSLGGGSNEKLFF
TRBJ2-3 TRBV15 CATSRVSGGGTDTQYF
TRBJ1-2 TRBV20-1 CSAPRHDRGTRGYTF
TRBJ2-7 TRBV20-1 CSARDSYRTGPYEQYF
TRBJ2-2 TRBV4-3 CASSPAHVSTGELFF
TRBJ2-2 TRBV6-5 CASSYTGGTNTGELFF
TRBJ2-1 TRBV19 CASSIGGGWVYNEQFF
TRBJ1-1 TRBV29-1 CSVEETATNTEAFF
TRBJ2-4 TRBV9 CASSRTGNFYAKNIQYF
TRBJ2-2 TRBV7-2 CASSPGPGRSNTGELFF
TRBJ2-3 TRBV10-3 CAISARPGGISTDTQYF
TRBJ2-2 TRBV5-1 CASSPRDTSGTGELFF
TRBJ2-4 TRBV6-1 CASWEYSKNIQYF
TRBJ1-2 TRBV13 CASSSAGGTGNHGYTF
TRBJ2-1 TRBV9 CASSAYREGSVHEQFF
TRBJ2-1 TRBV12-3/TRBV12-4 CASSFASGGNEQFF
TRBJ2-3 TRBV12-3/TRBV12-4 CASSGDFRASTDTQYF
TRBJ2-3 TRBV5-1 CASSAQGADTQYF
TRBJ2-5 TRBV7-2 CASSLLRGGLETQYF
TRBJ2-3 TRBV2 CASSEPRTDTQYF
TRBJ2-3 TRBV15 CATSRTGGADTQYF
TRBJ1-3 TRBV7-9 CASRPPGTGGNTIYF
TRBJ2-3 TRBV4-3 CASSQVADITDTQYF
TRBJ1-1 TRBV12-3/TRBV12-4 CASSLLRGQEAFF
TRBJ1-1 TRBV6-1 CASRLGGLNTEAFF
TRBJ2-7 TRBV9 CASSVGGFAYEQYF
TRBJ2-1 TRBV6-1 CASGRSSSYNEQFF
TRBJ2-5 TRBV27 CASSLWGQETQYF
TRBJ2-3 TRBV28 CASRDRVSTDTQYF
TRBJ2-7 TRBV20-1 CSAQLNRGAYEQYF
TRBJ2-5 TRBV5-6 CASSLWDRAGETQYF